These 13 T cell receptor beta chains share one sample of origin, sequenced in a study of OX40 agonist ivuxolimab in advanced cancers. Profiling relied on immunoSEQ multiplex PCR, and the TCRdb table lists in-frame clones only, not all of them. The sample records around 67,000 clones, roughly 90% being singletons. Sequencing used CD4+ or CD8+ T cells sorted from blood, obtained in a trial of the OX40 agonist ivuxolimab. The source is an adult with an advanced solid tumor such as melanoma, head and neck, liver or kidney cancer.

The chain carries TRBV11-2 and TRBJ2-6, with 8 bases fitting TRBD1. The length of the CDR3 is 17 residues. The V gene's germline CDR1 is SGHAT and CDR2 FQNNGV. The V gene end was trimmed by 3 bases and the J gene end by 0 bases; junction bases not matched to a gene: 4. The CDR3 loop reads CASSLATGGSGANVLTF. The CDR3 bases are TGTGCCAGCAGCTTGGCCACAGGGGGCTCTGGGGCCAACGTCCTGACTTTC. Using reference TRBV11-2 and TRBJ2-6 for the parts outside the CDR3, the full variable domain is EAGVAQSPRYKIIEKRQSVAFWCNPISGHATLYWYQQILGQGPKLLIQFQNNGVVDDSQLPKDRFSAERLKGVDSTLKIQPAKLEDSAVYLCASSLATGGSGANVLTFGAGSRLTVL.

CDR3 sequence reads: CASSLSGVETQYF. The CDR3, as DNA: TGCGCCAGCAGCTTGTCAGGGGTCGAGACCCAGTACTTC. The rearrangement links TRBV5-1 to TRBJ2-5, with a weak D call TRBD1 (6 bases). The germline V and J ends were trimmed by 1 base and 5 bases, with 9 bases remaining between them. This CDR3 spans 13 amino acids. Germline V lookup: CDR1 SGHRS, CDR2 YFSETQ.

The rearrangement uses TRBV6-5 and TRBJ1-4, with D possibly matching TRBD1 (6 bases). The CDR3 has 13 residues. With 2 bases removed from V and 8 bases from J, the gap between germline ends came to 9 bases. The germline V gene encodes CDR1 MNHEY and CDR2 SVGAGI. The CDR3 DNA is TGTGCCAGCAGTTACCGTACAGGGGAAAAACTGTTTTTT. Translated, it gives CASSYRTGEKLFF.

This clone was counted a single time. J is TRBJ2-2 and V is TRBV7-2; D call uncertain. This CDR3 comprises 16 residues. V dropped 2 bases and J dropped 7 bases, with 17 bases sitting between them. Germline CDR1 SGHTA, CDR2 FQGNSA. This CDR3 reads CASSLPVGVTIGELFF. CDR3 DNA: TGTGCCAGCAGCTTACCGGTGGGCGTTACGATCGGGGAGCTGTTTTTT.

This chain uses TRBV19 with TRBJ2-7; 10 bases are a match to TRBD1. The CDR3 has 18 amino acids. Germline loops: CDR1 LNHDA, CDR2 SQIVND (reference sequence). Losses at the gene ends were 3 bases for V and 7 bases for J; bases not matched to a gene: 18. CDR3 bases: TGTGCCAGTAGTATGTATGGGACAGGGGCCTCCTTCGCACGAGAGCAGTACTTC. Protein: CASSMYGTGASFAREQYF.

In its sample, this clone was seen once. The V call is TRBV19, the J call TRBJ1-1; the match to TRBD1 covers 7 bases. Per the germline V gene, CDR1 is LNHDA and CDR2 is SQIVND (reference sequence). The V gene end was trimmed by 4 bases and the J gene end by 5 bases; junction bases not matched to a gene: 10. The CDR3 runs to 15 residues. The CDR3 coding sequence is TGTGCCAGTAGTACTCAGGCCCAGGGGGGGACTGAAGCTTTCTTT. It is translated as CASSTQAQGGTEAFF. Using reference TRBV19 and TRBJ1-1 for the parts outside the CDR3, the full variable domain is DGGITQSPKYLFRKEGQNVTLSCEQNLNHDAMYWYRQDPGQGLRLIYYSQIVNDFQKGDIAEGYSVSREKKESFPLTVTSAQKNPTAFYLCASSTQAQGGTEAFFGQGTRLTVV.

The chain recombines TRBV19 with TRBJ1-2; possible D gene TRBD1, 5 bases. Trimming shortened V by 5 bases and J by 7 bases, and 23 bases separated the two germline ends. CDR3 length: 16 amino acids. The V gene's germline CDR1 is LNHDA and CDR2 SQIVND (reference sequence). Here the CDR3 reads CASSPIGQPGVLGYTF. CDR3 nucleotide sequence: TGTGCCAGTAGTCCCATAGGGCAGCCGGGGGTCCTTGGCTACACCTTC.

This clone was seen only a few times. The V and J genes are TRBV6-6 and TRBJ1-5; possible D gene TRBD1, 6 bases. Germline V gives CDR1 MNHNY, CDR2 SVGAGI (reference sequence). This CDR3 is 15 amino acids long. V dropped 8 bases and J dropped 6 bases, with 20 bases sitting between them. CDR3 loop: CASCPGGGIGQPQHF. Written as DNA, the CDR3 is TGTGCCAGCTGTCCGGGAGGGGGTATTGGTCAGCCCCAGCATTTT.

The chain has TRBV14 and TRBJ1-1; 8 nucleotides align to TRBD1. V lost 0 bases, J lost 9 bases, and 9 bases stayed unmatched. Germline V gene lookup returns CDR1 SGHDN and CDR2 FVKESK. The CDR3 is 15 residues long. Here the CDR3 DNA reads TGTGCCAGCAGCCAAGACGGGGTCAGGACAGGGAAAGCTTTCTTT. Its translation: CASSQDGVRTGKAFF.

This chain links TRBV2 with TRBJ1-4; no firm D call. The CDR3 contains 13 residues. CDR1 and CDR2 from the germline V gene are SNHLY and FYNNEI. V lost 8 bases to trimming and J lost 3 bases, with 10 bases between them. CDR3 residues: CASQRSSNEKLFF. The CDR3 coding sequence is TGTGCCAGCCAGAGGAGCTCTAATGAAAAACTGTTTTTT.

V gene TRBV28 combines with J gene TRBJ2-5, with 11 positions matching TRBD2. Germline CDR1 is MDHEN and CDR2 is SYDVKM. The CDR3 has 13 residues. V lost 7 bases and J lost 3; bases outside the gene matches: 1. CDR3 sequence reads: CASIAGGKETQYF. CDR3 sequence (DNA): TGTGCCAGCATAGCGGGGGGGAAAGAGACCCAGTACTTC.

The chain uses TRBV19 and TRBJ2-2; 10 bases map to TRBD2. The germline CDR1 and CDR2 sequences are LNHDA and SQIVND (reference sequence). The CDR3 loop spans 18 amino acids. Losses at the gene ends were 1 base for V and 6 bases for J; bases not matched to a gene: 11. The CDR3 coding sequence is TGTGCCAGTAGTATAGTTAGTTGGAGCGGGAGGGGGCCCGGGGAGCTGTTTTTT. Translation gives CASSIVSWSGRGPGELFF.

The V and J genes are TRBV5-1 and TRBJ2-7; TRBD2 might be the D (5 bases). CDR3 length: 17 residues. V was shortened by 3 bases and J by 0 bases, with 19 bases between the two germline ends. Germline CDR1 SGHRS, CDR2 YFSETQ. The CDR3 DNA is TGCGCCAGCAGCTCGGGTTCGACCGGGGTAAGCTCCTACGAGCAGTACTTC. Translating gives CASSSGSTGVSSYEQYF.